These T cell receptor beta chains were read from a single sample in a study of cytomegalovirus exposure and HLA in healthy donors. Libraries were prepared by immunoSEQ multiplex PCR; TCRdb keeps only in-frame clonotypes and omits some of them. The sample yields roughly 160,000 clones, around 82% seen once. The sequencing sample was made of PBMCs. The receptors were sampled from a man aged 25-45 years in good health and CMV-seronegative. The CDR3 runs from the conserved cysteine through the conserved F or W. A D gene is named only where the DNA matches it firmly. Clone size appears in some rows only: once, few, many, or a class for an expanded clone.

size: NA
V: TRBV7-2
D: NA
J: TRBJ1-2
DNA: TGTGCCAGCAGCTTATCTCCAGGCTATGGCTACACCTTC
CDR3: CASSLSPGYGYTF

size: once
V: TRBV4-1
D: NA
J: TRBJ1-2
DNA: TGCGCCAGCAGCCAAGTCGGCGGCGGGGGAAATGACTACACCTTC
CDR3: CASSQVGGGGNDYTF

size: NA
V: TRBV5-1
D: TRBD2
J: TRBJ2-5
DNA: TGCGCCAGCAGCTTGGTATGGGTAGCGGGAGCTGTAGGAGAGACCCAGTACTTC
CDR3: CASSLVWVAGAVGETQYF

size: NA
V: TRBV18
D: NA
J: TRBJ1-2
DNA: TGTGCCAGCTCACCCCAAACAGGGAACTATGGCTACACCTTC
CDR3: CASSPQTGNYGYTF

size: NA
V: TRBV5-1
D: NA
J: TRBJ2-7
DNA: TGCGCCAGCAGCTTGAGAGGTGACGAGCAGTACTTC
CDR3: CASSLRGDEQYF

size: NA
V: TRBV11-2
D: NA
J: TRBJ2-7
DNA: TGTGCCAGCAGCTTAGATCTACTACCATACGAGCAGTACTTC
CDR3: CASSLDLLPYEQYF

size: NA
V: TRBV6-1
D: NA
J: TRBJ2-2
DNA: TGTGCCAGCAGGCTCTCTCTACAGACGACCGGGGAGCTGTTTTTT
CDR3: CASRLSLQTTGELFF

size: NA
V: TRBV9
D: TRBD1
J: TRBJ2-6
DNA: TGTGCCAGCAGCGTGTATTTTTCCTGGACAGGGGTCGCTGGGGCCAACGTCCTGACTTTC
CDR3: CASSVYFSWTGVAGANVLTF

size: NA
V: TRBV18
D: NA
J: TRBJ1-3
DNA: TGTGCCAGCTCACCTTCCTTTTCAAGGGGCTCTGGAAACACCATATATTTT
CDR3: CASSPSFSRGSGNTIYF

size: NA
V: TRBV18
D: TRBD1
J: TRBJ1-4
DNA: TGTGCCAGCTCACAAAACAGACAGGGGAAGAATGAAAAACTGTTTTTT
CDR3: CASSQNRQGKNEKLFF

size: NA
V: TRBV29-1
D: NA
J: TRBJ2-1
DNA: TGCAGCGTTCGACCCACGGGCAATGAGCAGTTCTTC
CDR3: CSVRPTGNEQFF

size: NA
V: TRBV6-1
D: NA
J: TRBJ2-7
DNA: TGTGCCAGCAGTGTTCTTCAACAAGAGGGGGGGCCCTACGAGCAGTACTTC
CDR3: CASSVLQQEGGPYEQYF

size: NA
V: TRBV28
D: TRBD1
J: TRBJ2-7
DNA: TGTGCCAGCAGTTCCCCGGGACAGCCCTACGAGCAGTACTTC
CDR3: CASSSPGQPYEQYF

size: once
V: TRBV5-6
D: NA
J: TRBJ2-7
DNA: TGTGCCAGCAGATTCAGGGGAGTCCACGAGCAGTACTTC
CDR3: CASRFRGVHEQYF

size: once
V: TRBV7-2
D: NA
J: TRBJ2-1
DNA: TGTGCCAGCACTAGGGGGTCCTCCTACAATGAGCAGTTCTTC
CDR3: CASTRGSSYNEQFF

size: NA
V: TRBV30
D: NA
J: TRBJ2-1
DNA: TGTGCCTGTTTTCCCCACCCAGATAGGGGGTCTCTTCGTTTTGAGCAGCTCTTC
CDR3: CACFPHPDRGSLRFEQLF

size: NA
V: TRBV6-1
D: NA
J: TRBJ2-1
DNA: TGTGCCAGCAGTGAATTCCCGGACAGCCACAATGAGCAGTTCTTC
CDR3: CASSEFPDSHNEQFF

size: once
V: TRBV4-1
D: TRBD1
J: TRBJ1-5
DNA: TGCGCCAGCAGCCAAGTCGGGCAGGGGGCACAGCCCCAGCATTTT
CDR3: CASSQVGQGAQPQHF

size: NA
V: TRBV19
D: TRBD2
J: TRBJ2-3
DNA: TGTGCCAGCTCGATAGGACTAGCGGGAAGCTCAGATACGCAGTATTTT
CDR3: CASSIGLAGSSDTQYF

size: NA
V: TRBV6-5
D: TRBD2
J: TRBJ2-7
DNA: TGTGCCAGCAGTTACTCTTCCATAGCGGGAGAATTAAGGCAGTACTTC
CDR3: CASSYSSIAGELRQYF